The rows below give T cell receptor beta chains drawn from one sample of a study of blood T cell repertoires in COVID-19. Sequenced by immunoSEQ multiplex PCR; TCRdb stores in-frame clones only, minus some. The sample lists roughly 150,000 clones; around 90% were seen once. Sequencing was carried out using peripheral blood. The receptors were gathered from a man in his late teens or twenties with COVID-19, enrolled during active disease. The conserved cysteine and the conserved F or W are not part of the CDR3 here. D genes are given only for firm matches.

v_call,j_call,d_call,cdr3_aa
TRBV27,TRBJ2-2,TRBD2,ASTMSLRGVDMYTGELF
TRBV13,TRBJ1-1,.,ASTPMLRTEAF
TRBV9,TRBJ2-7,.,ASSARDKLPHEQY
TRBV18,TRBJ2-2,TRBD2,ASSRGTSGSGTGELF
TRBV6-4,TRBJ2-1,.,ASSATVAGEQF
TRBV5-5,TRBJ2-7,.,ASSLRLGQGISSYEQY
TRBV28,TRBJ2-1,TRBD2,ASRPGLAGGRNEQF
TRBV13,TRBJ1-3,TRBD1,ASSPTGPGNTIY
TRBV21-1,TRBJ1-5,.,ASNRMTGGNQPQH
TRBV28,TRBJ1-1,.,ASSLWVAGLNTEAF
TRBV27,TRBJ2-7,TRBD1,ASSYGDSYEQY
TRBV15,TRBJ1-3,.,ATSPSTLAGTIY
TRBV7-6,TRBJ1-5,TRBD1,ASSLIRGDQPQH
TRBV27,TRBJ1-1,.,ASRDPGYTEAF
TRBV7-4,TRBJ2-7,TRBD2,ASSPSGLAGGPAIYEQY
TRBV11-3,TRBJ1-2,.,ASSLLAENYGYT
TRBV28,TRBJ2-7,TRBD2,ASSSYFRILAGARLEQY
TRBV5-1,TRBJ1-6,TRBD1,ASSSDRVDSPLH
TRBV5-1,TRBJ2-7,.,ASSLPGYEQY
TRBV7-6,TRBJ1-6,.,ASSLAEKAPLH
TRBV7-9,TRBJ1-1,.,ASTPLPRGNTEAF
TRBV11-2,TRBJ2-5,TRBD1,ASSYGQGKETQY
TRBV7-2,TRBJ1-3,.,ASSPQSGRNTIY
TRBV4-1,TRBJ2-2,.,ASSQGGGANTGELF
TRBV7-9,TRBJ2-3,.,ASSPPGWSTDTQY
TRBV5-1,TRBJ2-6,TRBD1,ASSATGAGANVLT
TRBV11-2,TRBJ2-1,TRBD2,ASSLGQIAGGNWNEQF
TRBV15,TRBJ1-1,.,ATSREEGEGTEAF
TRBV30,TRBJ2-7,TRBD1,AWSAGTASYEQY
TRBV28,TRBJ1-3,TRBD1,ASRSFGQGTDSGNTIY
TRBV30,TRBJ2-1,TRBD2,AWRQGKRDPYNEQF
TRBV21-1,TRBJ2-3,.,ASSWQSTGGTDTQY
TRBV6-5,TRBJ2-7,TRBD2,ASTPSGSPSYEQY
TRBV7-9,TRBJ1-1,.,ASSLARQVAMNTEAF
TRBV7-8,TRBJ2-7,TRBD2,ASSSGLAVQY
TRBV24-1,TRBJ1-2,TRBD1,ATSDRTGGYGYT
TRBV7-8,TRBJ2-7,.,ASSLGEAEQY
TRBV9,TRBJ2-7,.,ASSPARLRYDEQY
TRBV18,TRBJ2-3,.,ASSPRQGGTDTQY
TRBV28,TRBJ2-7,TRBD2,ASSSPYLAGDYRDWGEQY
TRBV6-5,TRBJ2-7,.,ASSLSPGLPYEQY